This paragraph covers one T cell receptor (beta chain) sequence. Original handling: Scientists estimated how many nucleated cells there were by amplifying reference gene primers. Only in-frame clones appear in the TCRdb table, and some are missing; sequencing was by immunoSEQ multiplex PCR. V, J and clone size were drawn from that table, and D and trimming were deduced from the DNA. The repertoire holds 300,000 to 400,000 clones, with around 86% as singletons. Germline CDR1 is KGHDR and CDR2 is SFDVKD. The germline V and J ends were trimmed by 4 bases and 6 bases, with 11 bases remaining between them. The CDR3 sequence is 14 residues long. This entry is derived from a study of blood T cell repertoires in COVID-19. Looking at the study overall: There were acute and convalescent COVID-19 samples, and they came from the United States, Italy and Spain.

The origin of this receptor is a woman between 45 and 60 years old with COVID-19, enrolled during active disease. The chain uses TRBV24-1 and TRBJ1-4; D uncertain. Sequencing used peripheral blood. The CDR3 region is CATSDAPPDEKLFF. Written as DNA, the CDR3 is TGTGCCACCAGTGACGCCCCCCCAGATGAAAAACTGTTTTTT.